Each of the 12 T cell receptor beta chains below was sequenced from the same sample in a study of control samples from healthy donors and cancer patients. The data were produced by immunoSEQ multiplex PCR, yet TCRdb's version contains in-frame clones alone and is incomplete. The sample lists 130,000 or so clones, about nine tenths seen once, with approximately 7.5% in the top ten. The sequenced sample was PBMCs. The receptors originated from a man aged 45 to 65 with head and neck cancer.

This clone was observed a single time. The chain is built from TRBV11-3 and TRBJ2-5; a possible D gene is TRBD2 (6 bases). Trimming pared 2 bases from V and 4 bases from J, leaving 11 bases between. Germline V gene data show CDR1 as SGHNT and CDR2 as YENEEA. CDR3 size: 14 residues. The CDR3 reads CASSLRGGAETQYF. The CDR3, as DNA: TGTGCCAGCAGCTTACGGGGAGGCGCAGAGACCCAGTACTTC.

This clone was observed once. Other nucleotide sequences from this sample produce the same CDR3. The genes are TRBV27 and TRBJ2-3, with 11 bases identical to TRBD2. The CDR3 has 15 amino acids. CDR1 and CDR2 (germline): MNHEY, SMNVEV (reference sequence). J gave up 0 bases and V 6 bases, and 2 bases lay outside the gene matches. DNA of the CDR3: TGTGCCAGCAGCTGGACTAGCGGGAGCACAGATACGCAGTATTTT. Translation: CASSWTSGSTDTQYF.

The chain is built from TRBV19 and TRBJ2-2, with D maybe TRBD2 (5 bases). V was trimmed by 7 bases and J by 8 bases, leaving 14 bases between them. CDR3 length: 13 residues. Germline V gives CDR1 LNHDA, CDR2 SQIVND (reference sequence). This CDR3 is CASNGLGRGELFF. Written as DNA, the CDR3 is TGTGCCAGTAATGGACTCGGTCGGGGGGAGCTGTTTTTT. The full variable domain, in which reference TRBV19 and TRBJ2-2 provide the parts outside the CDR3, is DGGITQSPKYLFRKEGQNVTLSCEQNLNHDAMYWYRQDPGQGLRLIYYSQIVNDFQKGDIAEGYSVSREKKESFPLTVTSAQKNPTAFYLCASNGLGRGELFFGEGSRLTVL.

In its sample, this clone was seen once. The rearrangement links TRBV10-2 to TRBJ2-7; TRBD2 is a possible D gene (5 bases). The CDR3 extends over 12 amino acids. Trimming removed 5 bases at V and 3 bases at J, with 8 bases between. Germline V lookup: CDR1 WSHSY, CDR2 SAAADI. The CDR3 spells CASSREGYEQYF. The CDR3 DNA follows: TGCGCCAGCAGTAGAGAGGGCTACGAGCAGTACTTC.

The chain is built from TRBV19 and TRBJ1-5, with D maybe TRBD1 (5 bases). Trimming stripped 3 bases from V and 4 bases from J, with 19 bases between. CDR1 and CDR2 (germline): LNHDA, SQIVND (reference sequence). The CDR3 is 17 residues long. The CDR3 DNA reads as TGTGCCAGTAGTATCTTGTTGGGGGGAGACATGAATCAGCCCCAGCATTTT. Translating it yields CASSILLGGDMNQPQHF.

This clone has only one observation. Other DNA sequences in the same sample also yield this CDR3. This chain connects TRBV29-1 to TRBJ1-1; a possible D gene is TRBD1 (6 bases). The CDR3 runs 10 residues. Trimming shortened V by 5 bases and J by 8 bases, and 9 bases separated the two germline ends. Germline V gene sequence: CDR1 SQVTM, CDR2 ANQGSEA. This CDR3 reads CSVMDSEAFF. CDR3 DNA: TGCAGCGTTATGGACAGCGAAGCTTTCTTT.

V gene TRBV6-5 combines with J gene TRBJ2-7; 8 bases map to TRBD1. The CDR3 spans 15 residues. Losses at the gene ends were 6 bases for V and 3 bases for J; bases not matched to a gene: 10. Germline V CDR1 and CDR2: MNHEY, SVGAGI. DNA of the CDR3: TGTGCCAGCAGCCCAGACGGACAGGGTCTCTACGAGCAGTACTTC. It yields the protein CASSPDGQGLYEQYF.

CDR3 coding DNA: TGTGCCAGCAGCCAAGAAATCAGGGGGTACACTGAAGCTTTCTTT. It codes for CASSQEIRGYTEAFF. This sequence joins TRBV3-1 (or the pseudogene TRBV3-2) and TRBJ1-1; the match to TRBD1 covers 7 bases. There are 15 residues in the CDR3. The V and J ends lost 0 bases and 3 bases, in that order; junction bases with no gene match: 4. CDR1 LGHDT and CDR2 YNNKEL come from the germline V gene (reference sequence).

The rearrangement links TRBV9 to TRBJ2-2, with 10 bases identical to TRBD2. The trim removed 4 bases at V and 7 bases at J, leaving 7 bases unmatched. The CDR3 loop spans 15 amino acids. CDR1 and CDR2 from the germline V gene are SGDLS and YYNGEE. In nucleotides, the CDR3 is TGTGCCAGCAGCCCCGAGCGGGGGGGAATCGGGGAGCTGTTTTTT. This gives the protein CASSPERGGIGELFF.

The chain carries TRBV6-6 and TRBJ1-3, with D uncertain. The V gene lost 5 bases and the J gene lost 7 bases, with 9 bases spanning the gap. CDR1 MNHNY and CDR2 SVGAGI come from the germline V gene (reference sequence). The CDR3 is 12 amino acids. Here the CDR3 DNA reads TGTGCCAGCAGTCAGGAAAGTAACACCATATATTTT. It codes for CASSQESNTIYF.

J is TRBJ1-2 and V is TRBV27, with D tentatively TRBD1 (5 bases). CDR1 MNHEY and CDR2 SMNVEV come from the germline V gene (reference sequence). Trimming cost V 2 bases and J 3 bases, with 10 bases left between them. The length of the CDR3 is 14 residues. The CDR3 nucleotides are TGTGCCAGCAGTTTAAAGTGGGACCACTATGGCTACACCTTC. It encodes CASSLKWDHYGYTF.

The chain carries TRBV5-4 and TRBJ2-7; 7 bases align to TRBD1. Germline V gives CDR1 SGHNT, CDR2 YYREEE (reference sequence). The CDR3 is 13 residues long. Losses at the gene ends were 6 bases for V and 8 bases for J; bases not matched to a gene: 11. The CDR3: CASNFDRASKQYF. The CDR3 nucleotides read TGTGCCAGCAACTTCGACAGGGCGTCCAAGCAGTACTTC.